The clone carrying this TCR beta chain appeared a few times. The antigen is unknown. Other nucleotide sequences in the sample specify the same CDR3. Deep-level running was used for the assay. Profiled with immunoSEQ multiplex PCR; TCRdb holds only in-frame clones, not every one. Here the sample spans approximately 1.9 million clones, around 93% being singletons. This record belongs to a study of shared clonotypes between healthy human individuals. Study-wide results and caveats: The study's rarefaction showed incomplete sorted-subset sequencing despite large depth. Clonotype sharing across donors was expected to vary with sequencing depth. Relative to their counterparts shared across all four donors, non-shared clonotypes exhibited diminished generation probabilities.

Only CD45RO-negative cells positively selected for CCR7 counted as naive CD8 cells, so terminally differentiated effector memory CD45RA+ cells were excluded. The CDR3 contains 12 residues. Germline V CDR1 and CDR2: SGHNT, YYREEE (reference sequence). The V end was cut by 0 bases, the J end by 7 bases, with 5 bases between. Source material: naive CD8+ T cells from PBMCs. The sequence was collected from a man aged 18 to 35 in good health. Some clones in this sample may be carry-over from other donors' samples. This chain joins TRBV5-4 and TRBJ2-1; D may match TRBD1 or TRBD2 (5 bases each). CDR3 DNA: TGTGCCAGCAGCTTGGGGGGGAATGAGCAGTTCTTC. Translating gives CASSLGGNEQFF.